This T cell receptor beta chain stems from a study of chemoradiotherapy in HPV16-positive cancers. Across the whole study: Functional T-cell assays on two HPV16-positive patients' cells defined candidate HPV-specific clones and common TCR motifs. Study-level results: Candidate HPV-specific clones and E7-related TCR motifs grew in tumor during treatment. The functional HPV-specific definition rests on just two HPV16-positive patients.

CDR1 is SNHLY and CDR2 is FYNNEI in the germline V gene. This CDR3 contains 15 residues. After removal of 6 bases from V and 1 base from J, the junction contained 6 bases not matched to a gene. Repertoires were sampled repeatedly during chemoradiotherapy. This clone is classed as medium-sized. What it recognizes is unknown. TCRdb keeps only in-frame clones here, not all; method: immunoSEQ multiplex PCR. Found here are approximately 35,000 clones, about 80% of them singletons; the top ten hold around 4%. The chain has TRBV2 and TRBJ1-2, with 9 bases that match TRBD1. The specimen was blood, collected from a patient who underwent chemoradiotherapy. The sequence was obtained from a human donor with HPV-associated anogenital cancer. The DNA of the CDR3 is TGTGCCAGCAGGGGACAGGGCGCAATTAACTATGGCTACACCTTC. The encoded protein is CASRGQGAINYGYTF.